The entry below gives a single T cell receptor (beta chain) sequence along with its context. No antigen is known for it. There are no base qualities to consult, and no much larger clone falls within one base. The sample comes from a study of T cell clonotyping in hematopoietic cell transplantation (dated by TCRdb to about 2021). Notes on the research overall: Pretransplant samples from recipients were collected after cytoreduction. A total of 130 or so blood samples were gathered in the study from approximately 32 consecutive transplant recipients along with their related donors. Patient recruitment ran from late 2015 to January 2017, and follow-up continued until September 2020 or death. The full study reports these points: After transplant, TCR diversity in recipients dropped, and pathologically expanded clonotypes climbed progressively between day 30 and day 180. Overlap with donor repertoires was found for only a small fraction of recipient repertoires, with over 95% found to appear de novo at the given depth. The sample size was limited, and because cells were not sorted, the contributions of CD4 and CD8 repertoires could not be separated. Broader TCR repertoire diversity after transplant was predicted by Inverse Simpson Index values from donors and from recipients before transplant.

This specimen's time point label, per the study, means: recipient sample about 28 days before transplant, after cytoreduction. Blood from recipients was drawn roughly 28 days before transplant, then again at days 30, 100 and 180 after transplant. Nuclei Lysis Solution was used to extract genomic DNA from fresh or cryopreserved unfractionated peripheral blood mononuclear cells. TCR beta CDR3 regions were amplified from genomic DNA with the immunoSEQ assay, a bias-controlled multiplex PCR using V- and J-specific primers. A second PCR step added a proprietary barcode and Illumina adapter sequences to the CDR3 amplicons. CDR3 libraries were sequenced on an Illumina MiSeq instrument. The original pipeline was this. immunoSEQ Analyzer 3.0 was used for export and quality control, with R Bioconductor and Immunarch used for downstream analyses. Repertoire metrics were calculated using only productive rearrangements within the normalized downsampled data set. In the normalized cohort, clonotypes with more than 5 templates were defined as pathologically expanded. The Inverse Simpson Index was used to measure repertoire diversity. The non-normalized data set was used for CMV-specificity analyses so that all clonotypes could be captured. The source is immuneACCESS, and TCRdb retained only in-frame sequences with V and J called. Part of the clones is not carried over; for the studies checked, unresolved V genes explain less than half of this, and the remainder is unexplained. Clone size and V and J calls were adopted from that table, with D and trimming inferred from the DNA. Here the sample has 25,000 to 35,000 clones; more than 85% occur a single time. Jointly, the top ten make up around 2.3% of the sample.

Per the germline V gene (reference sequence), GTSNPN is the CDR1 and SVGIG is the CDR2. Relative to germline, V is 2 bases shorter and J is 4 bases shorter, with 11 bases between their ends. The CDR3 goes from the cysteine to the phenylalanine over 13 residues. CDR3 DNA is the only sequence kept; it has 39 bases, read in frame from the first base. The chain uses TRBV30 and TRBJ2-5; the D match is possibly TRBD1 or TRBD2, with 5 bases aligned in each. The clonotype comes from a man aged 50 or older with acute myeloid leukemia. Some clones in this sample may be carry-over from other donors' samples. Sequencing used peripheral blood mononuclear cells, obtained before stem cell transplant. The DNA sequence reads TGTGCCTGGAGTTTGGGGGAAGTAGAGACCCAGTACTTC. Translated, this gives CAWSLGEVETQYF.